The T cell receptor (beta chain) described here comes from a study of blood T cell repertoires in COVID-19. Whole-study context: T cells, B-cell-depleted T cells, or PBMCs provided the cDNA or gDNA that served as material.

This CDR3 comprises 18 residues. Germline V gene sequence: CDR1 SGHTA, CDR2 FQGNSA. V lost 6 bases and J lost 0; bases outside the gene matches: 14. Original data processing: Amplifying reference gene primers gave estimates of nucleated cell counts. This table comes from immunoSEQ multiplex PCR, and its TCRdb copy is limited to in-frame clones, with some not included. V, J and clone size reflect that table, while D and trimming were determined from the DNA. The table records 250,000 to 300,000 clones, approximately 85% of them present only once. Material: peripheral blood. The origin of this receptor is a man aged 50 to 59 with active or convalescent COVID-19. The chain employs TRBV7-2 and TRBJ2-7; 10 nucleotides match TRBD2. The CDR3 here is CASRGGRAGGPISYEQYF. CDR3 bases: TGTGCCAGCAGGGGGGGACGAGCGGGAGGGCCAATCTCCTACGAGCAGTACTTC.